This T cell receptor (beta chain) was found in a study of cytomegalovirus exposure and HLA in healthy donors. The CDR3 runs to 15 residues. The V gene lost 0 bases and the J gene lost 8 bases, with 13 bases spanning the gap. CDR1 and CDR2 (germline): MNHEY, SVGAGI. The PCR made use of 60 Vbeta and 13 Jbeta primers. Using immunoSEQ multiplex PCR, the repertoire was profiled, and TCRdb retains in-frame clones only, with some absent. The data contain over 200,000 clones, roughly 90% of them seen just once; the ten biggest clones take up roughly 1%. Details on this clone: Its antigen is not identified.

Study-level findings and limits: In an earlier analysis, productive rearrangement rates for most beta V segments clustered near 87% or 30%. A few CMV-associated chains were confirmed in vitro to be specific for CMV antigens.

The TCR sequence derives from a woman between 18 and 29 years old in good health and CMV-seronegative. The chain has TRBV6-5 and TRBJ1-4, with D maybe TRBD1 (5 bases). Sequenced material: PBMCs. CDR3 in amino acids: CASSYSFGGAEKLFF. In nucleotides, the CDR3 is TGTGCCAGCAGTTACTCCTTCGGAGGGGCGGAAAAACTGTTTTTT.